The 14 T cell receptor beta chains below all came from one sample that was sequenced in a study of technical replicates of blood from a few donors. The table came from immunoSEQ multiplex PCR; TCRdb's copy has only in-frame clones and leaves some out. The data contain approximately 73,000 clones, around 92% of them singletons. Sequencing was done on a sample of T cells isolated from PBMCs. All receptors derive from a human donor in good health.

The genes are TRBV10-3 and TRBJ2-7; D might be TRBD2 (6 bases). Deletions cut 4 bases from V and 0 bases from J, with 13 bases between. The germline V gene encodes CDR1 ENHRY and CDR2 SYGVKD. This CDR3 comprises 15 residues. CDR3 sequence reads: CAISGRASNSYEQYF. Here the CDR3 DNA reads TGTGCCATCAGTGGGAGGGCATCTAACTCCTACGAGCAGTACTTC.

V usage is TRBV29-1 and J usage is TRBJ2-7; 7 positions match TRBD2. Germline values: CDR1 SQVTM, CDR2 ANQGSEA. The CDR3 sequence is 12 residues long. With 6 bases clipped from V and 2 bases from J, the junction kept 4 bases outside the gene matches. This chain's CDR3 is CSVGAGTYEQYF. CDR3 sequence (DNA): TGCAGCGTGGGAGCGGGAACCTACGAGCAGTACTTC.

The chain links TRBV28 to TRBJ2-7; 10 bases agree with TRBD2. The CDR3 loop spans 14 amino acids. Looked up from germline, CDR1 is MDHEN and CDR2 is SYDVKM. J was trimmed by 2 bases and V by 6 bases; bases with no gene match: 4. The CDR3 nucleotides are TGTGCCAGCAGCGGAGGACTAGCGGCCTACGAGCAGTACTTC. Amino acids: CASSGGLAAYEQYF. Variable domain in full (rest from reference TRBV28 and TRBJ2-7): DVKVTQSSRYLVKRTGEKVFLECVQDMDHENMFWYRQDPGLGLRLIYFSYDVKMKEKGDIPEGYSVSREKKERFSLILESASTNQTSMYLCASSGGLAAYEQYFGPGTRLTVT.

The rearrangement joins TRBV5-6 to TRBJ1-1; 10 nucleotides agree with TRBD1. J lost 9 bases, V lost 1 base, and 9 bases had no gene match. The germline CDR1 and CDR2 sequences are SGHDT and YYEEEE. The CDR3 contains 15 residues. In DNA, the CDR3 is TGTGCCAGCAGCTTGCCGGAACGGGACAGGGGAAAAGCTTTCTTT. It specifies CASSLPERDRGKAFF.

V and J are TRBV7-9 and TRBJ1-2; D possibly corresponds to TRBD1 (5 bases). The CDR3 runs to 15 residues. Germline lookup yields CDR1 SEHNR and CDR2 FQNEAQ (reference sequence). V lost 0 bases and J 5 bases, leaving 13 bases between the germline ends. The CDR3 region has the DNA TGTGCCAGCAGCTTAGCTGGGGGGACGGTATATGGCTACACCTTC. Its protein is CASSLAGGTVYGYTF.

The chain uses TRBV11-3 and TRBJ2-7, with a possible D match to TRBD1 (5 bases). Trimming removed 4 bases from V and 3 bases from J, with 10 bases in between. The CDR3 extends over 13 amino acids. Germline V gives CDR1 SGHNT, CDR2 YENEEA. CDR3: CASSWGDSYEQYF. The CDR3 DNA is TGTGCCAGCAGCTGGGGTGACAGCTACGAGCAGTACTTC.

The V call is TRBV12-5, the J call TRBJ2-1; 9 positions agree with TRBD2. J gave up 8 bases and V 1 base, and 6 bases lay outside the gene matches. This CDR3 region has 15 residues. Germline CDR1 reads LGHNT; CDR2 reads FRNRAP. The CDR3 is CASGLDLAGSHEQFF. The DNA for the CDR3 is TGTGCTAGTGGTTTGGATCTAGCGGGATCCCATGAGCAGTTCTTC.

The chain uses TRBV10-3 and TRBJ2-7, with D possibly TRBD2 on 5 matching bases. The CDR3 length is 14 residues. The V end was cut by 2 bases, the J end by 3 bases, with 11 bases between. Germline values: CDR1 ENHRY, CDR2 SYGVKD. In DNA, the CDR3 is TGTGCCATCAGTGAGGAGGCGGGCCGCTACGAGCAGTACTTC. Translated, it gives CAISEEAGRYEQYF.

The chain recombines TRBV11-3 with TRBJ2-7; 7 bases align to TRBD2. This CDR3 spans 14 amino acids. Unmatched junction bases numbered 8, after V lost 5 bases and J lost 4 bases. Germline CDR1 and CDR2: SGHNT and YENEEA. The CDR3 sequence is CASSIASGAYEQYF. For the CDR3, the DNA is TGTGCCAGCAGCATAGCTAGCGGAGCGTACGAGCAGTACTTC. The variable domain in full, with the rest retrieved from reference TRBV11-3 and TRBJ2-7, is EAGVVQSPRYKIIEKKQPVAFWCNPISGHNTLYWYLQNLGQGPELLIRYENEEAVDDSQLPKDRFSAERLKGVDSTLKIQPAELGDSAVYLCASSIASGAYEQYFGPGTRLTVT.

CDR3: CASRRGQGYEQYF. The DNA for the CDR3 is TGTGCCAGCAGACGTGGACAGGGCTACGAGCAGTACTTC. The chain uses TRBV27 and TRBJ2-7; TRBD1 matches at 8 bases. The trim removed 6 bases at V and 3 bases at J, leaving 4 bases unmatched. Looked up from germline, CDR1 is MNHEY and CDR2 is SMNVEV (reference sequence). The CDR3 is made up of 13 amino acids.

V and J are TRBV7-8 and TRBJ2-5; 7 nucleotides align to TRBD1. The germline CDR1 and CDR2 sequences are SGHVS and FQNEAQ. V lost 5 bases and J lost 3; bases outside the gene matches: 3. CDR3 length: 13 amino acids. As DNA, the CDR3 is TGTGCCAGCAGCCGGGACAGAGAAGAGACCCAGTACTTC. It codes for CASSRDREETQYF.

This chain uses TRBV7-9 with TRBJ2-7, with 11 nucleotides matching TRBD1. Trimming at V came to 5 bases and at J to 5 bases, leaving 8 bases not matched to a gene. Germline CDR1 reads SEHNR; CDR2 reads FQNEAQ (reference sequence). The CDR3 covers 15 residues. This chain's CDR3 is CASSAPGQGVHEQYF. The CDR3 bases are TGTGCCAGCAGCGCACCGGGACAGGGGGTCCACGAGCAGTACTTC.

V and J are TRBV10-3 and TRBJ1-2; TRBD1 matches at 8 bases. Germline CDR1 and CDR2: ENHRY and SYGVKD. With 5 bases clipped from V and 3 bases from J, the junction kept 2 bases outside the gene matches. The CDR3 consists of 13 residues. CDR3 DNA: TGTGCCATCAGTAGGGACAGGTACTATGGCTACACCTTC. It yields the protein CAISRDRYYGYTF.

The gene calls are TRBV4-3 and TRBJ2-7; 8 bases map to TRBD1. Trimming removed 2 bases from V and 2 bases from J; junction bases left unmatched: 5. Per the germline V gene, CDR1 is LGHNA and CDR2 is YSLEER. The CDR3 extends over 15 amino acids. This CDR3 reads CASSQPGQATYEQYF. CDR3 DNA sequence: TGCGCCAGCAGCCAACCGGGACAGGCAACCTACGAGCAGTACTTC.